Detailed here is one T cell receptor beta chain. The source of the sample is a study of blood T cell repertoires in COVID-19. Study at large: Nucleic acid was either cDNA or gDNA, and it came from T cells, B-cell-depleted T cells, or PBMCs.

TCRdb's copy holds only in-frame clones and misses some; the assay was immunoSEQ multiplex PCR. Of 140,000 or so clones listed, about 80% are singletons. V gave up 5 bases and J gave up 3 bases; unmatched junction bases: 7. The CDR3 is 15 residues long. In germline, CDR1 is SGHTA, CDR2 FQGNSA. Specimen: PBMCs or T cells enriched from blood (not recorded which). The clonotype was recovered from a man between 45 and 60 years old who had recovered from COVID-19. The chain joins TRBV7-2 to TRBJ1-2, with TRBD1 identical over 9 bases. CDR3 protein: CASSLIQGADYGYTF. CDR3 bases: TGTGCCAGCAGCCTTATACAGGGGGCTGACTATGGCTACACCTTC.